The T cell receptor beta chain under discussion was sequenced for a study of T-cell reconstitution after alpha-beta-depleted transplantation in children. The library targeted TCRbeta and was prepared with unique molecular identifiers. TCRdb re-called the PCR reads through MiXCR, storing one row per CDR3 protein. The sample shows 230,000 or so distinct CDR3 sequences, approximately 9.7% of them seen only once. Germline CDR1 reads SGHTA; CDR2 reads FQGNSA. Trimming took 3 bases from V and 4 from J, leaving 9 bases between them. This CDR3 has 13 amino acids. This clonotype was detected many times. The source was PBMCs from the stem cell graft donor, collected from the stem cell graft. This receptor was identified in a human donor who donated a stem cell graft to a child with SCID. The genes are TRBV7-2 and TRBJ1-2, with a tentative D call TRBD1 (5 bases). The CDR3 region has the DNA TGTGCCAGCAGCTTCCGGGACTTCTATGGCTACACCTTC. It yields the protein CASSFRDFYGYTF.